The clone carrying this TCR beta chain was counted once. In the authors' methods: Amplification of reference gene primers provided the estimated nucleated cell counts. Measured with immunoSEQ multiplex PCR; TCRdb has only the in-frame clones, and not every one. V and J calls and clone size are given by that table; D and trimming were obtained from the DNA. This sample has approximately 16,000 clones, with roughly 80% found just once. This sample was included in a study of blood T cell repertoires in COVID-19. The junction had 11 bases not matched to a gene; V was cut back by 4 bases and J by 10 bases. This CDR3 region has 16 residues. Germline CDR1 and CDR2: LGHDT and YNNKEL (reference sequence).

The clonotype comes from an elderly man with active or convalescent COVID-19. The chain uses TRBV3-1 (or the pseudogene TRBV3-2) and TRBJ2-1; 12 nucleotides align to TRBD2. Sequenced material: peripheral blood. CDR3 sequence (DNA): TGTGCCAGCAGCCCCGATTTACTAGCGGGGGGAAACGAGCAGTTCTTC. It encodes CASSPDLLAGGNEQFF.